The 25 T cell receptor beta chains reported below all come from one sample, sequenced in a study of cytomegalovirus exposure and HLA in healthy donors (dated by TCRdb to 2015 to 2018). The library came from the immunoSEQ multiplex PCR assay. TCRdb limited this immuneACCESS table to in-frame rearrangements with V and J called. A share of clones is missing; checked studies link under half to unresolved V genes, and the rest is unexplained. The sample records 150,000 to 200,000 clones, 86% of which are singletons. Over 1.1% of the sample is held by the ten biggest clonotypes. Sequenced material: PBMCs. Every receptor here comes from a woman aged 18-29 years in good health and CMV-seronegative.

The gene calls are TRBV28 and TRBJ1-1, with TRBD1 matching over 7 bases. Trimming removed 3 bases from V and 4 bases from J; junction bases left unmatched: 8. The CDR3 extends over 15 amino acids. Germline CDR1 MDHEN, CDR2 SYDVKM. The CDR3, as DNA: TGTGCCAGCAGTTTGTGGGAGACAGGGTCCACTGAAGCTTTCTTT. Amino acid sequence: CASSLWETGSTEAFF.

The CDR3 DNA follows: TGTGCCAGCAGCCCCTGGGAGGGCTCCTACGAGCAGTACTTC. Encoded protein: CASSPWEGSYEQYF. The rearrangement uses TRBV9 and TRBJ2-7; TRBD2 matches 7 bases. The V segment lost 4 bases and the J segment 0 bases; nucleotides outside the gene matches: 4. Germline V lookup: CDR1 SGDLS, CDR2 YYNGEE. This CDR3 spans 14 amino acids.

This clone showed up just once. The CDR3 bases are TGTGCCAGCAGCGTAGTGCCGGGAAGCCAATATGGCTACACCTTC. Its translation: CASSVVPGSQYGYTF. The chain carries TRBV9 and TRBJ1-2; no reliable D call. Germline CDR1 is SGDLS and CDR2 is YYNGEE. The CDR3 spans 15 residues. Trimming cost V 0 bases and J 5 bases, with 14 bases left between them.

The gene calls are TRBV6-6 and TRBJ1-1; possible D gene TRBD1, 5 bases. The germline V gene encodes CDR1 MNHNY and CDR2 SVGAGI (reference sequence). V lost 2 bases, J lost 1 base, and 8 bases lay in between. The CDR3 has 14 amino acids. CDR3 DNA: TGTGCCAGCAGTTACAGGGGCCCGAACACTGAAGCTTTCTTT. It encodes CASSYRGPNTEAFF.

The sample holds one count of this clone. This sequence joins TRBV30 and TRBJ1-2; TRBD1 is a possible D gene (6 bases). Germline values: CDR1 GTSNPN, CDR2 SVGIG (reference sequence). CDR3 size: 17 residues. V gave up 8 bases and J gave up 0 bases, with 25 bases separating them. The CDR3 DNA follows: TGTGCCCCCCATAATGGACAGATCAAATTGTCTAACTATGGCTACACCTTC. It is translated as CAPHNGQIKLSNYGYTF.

This clone was detected only a few times. J is TRBJ1-6 and V is TRBV4-2; the match to TRBD1 covers 8 bases. In germline, CDR1 is LGHNA, CDR2 YNFKEQ. CDR3 length equals 17 residues. V was clipped by 1 base and J by 6 bases; unmatched bases: 8. CDR3 DNA sequence: TGTGCCAGCAGCCAAGCTGGGCAGGGGGCGGCTAATTCACCCCTCCACTTT. It is translated as CASSQAGQGAANSPLHF.

V is TRBV19 and J is TRBJ2-2; D is ambiguous. The V end was cut by 1 base, the J end by 4 bases, with 16 bases between. CDR3 size: 17 residues. CDR1 and CDR2 (germline): LNHDA, SQIVND (reference sequence). CDR3 residues: CASSIVAASPGTGELFF. CDR3 nucleotide sequence: TGTGCCAGTAGTATAGTGGCCGCCAGTCCAGGCACCGGGGAGCTGTTTTTT.

The V gene is TRBV19, the J gene TRBJ1-6, with 8 bases that match TRBD1. CDR1 is LNHDA and CDR2 is SQIVND in the germline V gene (reference sequence). The CDR3 has 16 amino acids. V lost 5 bases to trimming and J lost 4 bases; unmatched junction nucleotides: 7. The CDR3 is CASSEARGLYNSPLHF. The CDR3 bases are TGTGCCAGTAGTGAGGCCAGGGGGCTTTATAATTCACCCCTCCACTTT.

V usage is TRBV10-1 and J usage is TRBJ2-2, with TRBD2 matching 7 bases. V lost 6 bases and J lost 7; bases outside the gene matches: 2. The CDR3 spans 12 residues. Germline V gene sequence: CDR1 WNHNN, CDR2 SYGVQD (reference sequence). The CDR3 sequence: CASRAGNGELFF. CDR3 DNA: TGCGCCAGCAGAGCGGGGAACGGGGAGCTGTTTTTT.

The chain carries TRBV5-1 and TRBJ1-1, with a possible D match to TRBD1 (6 bases). Germline V gives CDR1 SGHRS, CDR2 YFSETQ. This CDR3 comprises 16 residues. V lost 4 bases, J lost 2 bases, and 18 bases lay in between. In DNA form, the CDR3 reads TGCGCCAGCAGCGTCGACAGGATAGTTAGAAACACTGAAGCTTTCTTT. Residues: CASSVDRIVRNTEAFF. The variable domain in full, completed from reference TRBV5-1 and TRBJ1-1, reads KAGVTQTPRYLIKTRGQQVTLSCSPISGHRSVSWYQQTPGQGLQFLFEYFSETQRNKGNFPGRFSGRQFSNSRSEMNVSTLELGDSALYLCASSVDRIVRNTEAFFGQGTRLTVV.

The chain joins TRBV6-1 to TRBJ2-7, with TRBD1 matching over 10 bases. The germline V gene has CDR1 MNHNS and CDR2 SASEGT. V was pared by 2 bases and J by 2 bases, with 3 bases of the junction left unmatched. This CDR3 is built from 15 residues. The CDR3 loop reads CASSERGTGAYEQYF. The CDR3 region has the DNA TGTGCCAGCAGTGAACGGGGGACAGGGGCCTACGAGCAGTACTTC.

The rearrangement links TRBV6-4 to TRBJ1-2, with 11 nucleotides matching TRBD1. Germline-derived CDR1 and CDR2 are MRHNA and SNTAGT. CDR3 length equals 18 residues. Trimming at V came to 6 bases and at J to 4 bases, leaving 16 bases not matched to a gene. CDR3 bases: TGTGCCAGCAGCAACTTCGGACAGGGGGCTCCTCCTAGCTATGGCTACACCTTC. This sequence encodes CASSNFGQGAPPSYGYTF.

The chain carries TRBV7-2 and TRBJ1-4; D is unclear. V dropped 1 base and J dropped 14 bases, with 14 bases sitting between them. CDR3 length equals 13 residues. Germline CDR1 reads SGHTA; CDR2 reads FQGNSA. The CDR3 is CASSLDGLGGLFF. DNA for the CDR3: TGTGCCAGCAGCTTAGACGGACTAGGAGGGCTGTTTTTT. Supplemented by reference TRBV7-2 and TRBJ1-4, the full variable domain reads GAGVSQSPSNKVTEKGKDVELRCDPISGHTALYWYRQSLGQGLEFLIYFQGNSAPDKSGLPSDRFSAERTGGSVSTLTIQRTQQEDSAVYLCASSLDGLGGLFFGSGTQLSVL.

The chain uses TRBV5-4 and TRBJ1-1; D gene ambiguous. V lost 0 bases and J lost 1, with 10 bases in between. The germline V gene has CDR1 SGHNT and CDR2 YYREEE (reference sequence). The length of the CDR3 is 15 residues. CDR3 DNA: TGTGCCAGCAGCTTGGGCGGAGGAGGGAACACTGAAGCTTTCTTT. Its translation is CASSLGGGGNTEAFF.

This chain connects TRBV27 to TRBJ1-5; D unclear. The CDR3 spans 13 residues. Germline V gives CDR1 MNHEY, CDR2 SMNVEV (reference sequence). V lost 6 bases and J lost 7, with 13 bases in between. CDR3 in DNA: TGTGCCAGCAGGCCGATCGGAGGACAGCCCCAGCATTTT. Translation: CASRPIGGQPQHF.

The chain has TRBV28 and TRBJ2-7; possibly TRBD1 for D (5 bases). The CDR3 spans 12 residues. Germline lookup yields CDR1 MDHEN and CDR2 SYDVKM. Trimming removed 7 bases from V and 3 bases from J, with 10 bases in between. CDR3 nucleotides: TGTGCCAGCAATCGAGACAGCTACGAGCAGTACTTC. This encodes CASNRDSYEQYF.

The rearrangement links TRBV19 to TRBJ2-1; 11 bases are shared with TRBD2. Germline V CDR1 and CDR2: LNHDA, SQIVND (reference sequence). The CDR3 is 18 residues long. Trimming cost V 3 bases and J 2 bases; bases outside gene matches: 9. The CDR3 here is CASSISPPLAGAYNEQFF. CDR3 DNA: TGTGCCAGTAGTATTTCCCCACCACTAGCGGGAGCCTACAATGAGCAGTTCTTC.

There are a few counts of this clone. The genes are TRBV5-1 and TRBJ1-4; 7 bases are a match to TRBD1. The germline V gene has CDR1 SGHRS and CDR2 YFSETQ. The CDR3 contains 15 residues. Losses at the gene ends were 5 bases for V and 7 bases for J; bases not matched to a gene: 11. CDR3 amino acids: CASSSDRAGSEKLFF. As DNA, the CDR3 is TGCGCCAGCAGTTCCGACAGGGCGGGGAGTGAAAAACTGTTTTTT.

This clone came up once. The gene calls are TRBV28 and TRBJ2-7; 8 nucleotides line up with TRBD2. The J segment lost 3 bases and the V segment lost 7 bases, leaving 14 bases of the junction unmatched. This CDR3 is built from 16 residues. Germline V gene data show CDR1 as MDHEN and CDR2 as SYDVKM. CDR3 in amino acids: CASILGTGGPGYEQYF. The CDR3 DNA follows: TGTGCCAGCATCCTGGGCACGGGAGGGCCGGGCTACGAGCAGTACTTC.

The V call is TRBV27, the J call TRBJ1-1; possible D gene TRBD1, 5 bases. This CDR3 contains 13 residues. Germline lookup yields CDR1 MNHEY and CDR2 SMNVEV (reference sequence). V lost 5 bases and J 5 bases, leaving 12 bases between the germline ends. The CDR3 spells CASSPQVRTEAFF. DNA of the CDR3: TGTGCCAGCAGTCCACAGGTCCGTACTGAAGCTTTCTTT.

The chain joins TRBV7-3 to TRBJ2-2, with D possibly TRBD1 on 7 matching bases. Per germline, CDR1 SGHTA and CDR2 FQGTGA. This CDR3 is built from 15 residues. Trimming left V 5 bases short and J 5 bases short, with 15 bases between. The CDR3 loop is CASSPTGAGTGELFF. The CDR3 DNA reads TGTGCCAGCAGCCCTACAGGGGCGGGGACCGGGGAGCTGTTTTTT.

CDR3 protein: CASNLAGVSYNEQFF. In DNA form, the CDR3 reads TGTGCCAGCAACTTAGCGGGAGTCTCCTACAATGAGCAGTTCTTC. The V and J genes are TRBV6-5 and TRBJ2-1, with 9 bases identical to TRBD2. The V gene end was trimmed by 7 bases and the J gene end by 0 bases; junction bases not matched to a gene: 4. Per germline, CDR1 MNHEY and CDR2 SVGAGI. The CDR3 sequence is 15 residues long.

CDR3 coding DNA: TGTGCCAGCTCACGAGAGACAGGGGGCGGGACTGAAGCTTTCTTT. Protein: CASSRETGGGTEAFF. The gene calls are TRBV18 and TRBJ1-1, with 10 bases matching TRBD1. Trimming cost V 4 bases and J 5 bases; bases outside gene matches: 7. Germline V gene sequence: CDR1 KGHSH, CDR2 LQKENI. The CDR3 extends over 15 amino acids. Together with reference TRBV18 and TRBJ1-1, the CDR3 gives the full variable domain: NAGVMQNPRHLVRRRGQEARLRCSPMKGHSHVYWYRQLPEEGLKFMVYLQKENIIDESGMPKERFSAEFPKEGPSILRIQQVVRGDSAAYFCASSRETGGGTEAFFGQGTRLTVV.

CDR3 amino acids: CASRLEKLAGTQYF. In DNA, the CDR3 is TGCGCCAGCAGGCTCGAGAAACTAGCGGGAACACAGTACTTC. The rearrangement links TRBV10-2 to TRBJ2-7; 10 nucleotides agree with TRBD2. Germline values: CDR1 WSHSY, CDR2 SAAADI. The V and J ends lost 6 bases and 10 bases, in that order; junction bases with no gene match: 12. This CDR3 region has 14 residues.

This clone was seen only once. The gene calls are TRBV6-1 and TRBJ1-1; D is possibly TRBD1 (5 bases). V lost 5 bases and J 0 bases, leaving 7 bases between the germline ends. Germline V gene lookup returns CDR1 MNHNS and CDR2 SASEGT. The CDR3 is made up of 13 amino acids. The DNA of the CDR3 is TGTGCCAGCAGTAAGGGGATGAACACTGAAGCTTTCTTT. Translation: CASSKGMNTEAFF.